Listed below are T cell receptor beta chains from one sample, sequenced in a study of radiation and T cells in renal cell carcinoma. Produced via immunoSEQ multiplex PCR; TCRdb's table is partial and in-frame only. Among roughly 150,000 clones listed, over 80% were seen once. The input for sequencing was blood, taken from a patient whose treatment included radiotherapy and nephrectomy. Receptors were obtained from a woman between 45 and 65 years old with renal cell carcinoma. Each CDR3 is given with its conserved first and last residue. A D gene is named only where the DNA matches it firmly. Expanded clones get a size class; other rows say once, few or many, or leave the size out.

j_call clone_size v_call d_call cdr3_nt cdr3_aa
TRBJ1-1 NA TRBV2 NA TGTGCCAGCAGTTCGTATTTGAACACTGAAGCTTTCTTT CASSSYLNTEAFF
TRBJ2-3 NA TRBV7-3 NA TGTGCCAGCAGCTCCGGTTCCACGAGCGGCACAGATACGCAGTATTTT CASSSGSTSGTDTQYF
TRBJ1-6 once TRBV2 NA TGTGCCAGCAGTGAATACAGGAGCTCCTATAATTCACCCCTCCACTTT CASSEYRSSYNSPLHF
TRBJ2-1 NA TRBV6-1 TRBD2 TGTGCCAGCACTCCAACGGGGGGGGCGTACAATGAGCAGTTCTTC CASTPTGGAYNEQFF
TRBJ2-7 NA TRBV11-2 TRBD1 TGTGCCAGCAGCTTAGGGACAGGGGGCTACGAGCAGTACTTC CASSLGTGGYEQYF
TRBJ2-5 NA TRBV15 NA TGTGCCACCTCGCAGGGGCGGTTAGAGACCCAGTACTTC CATSQGRLETQYF
TRBJ1-1 NA TRBV19 NA TGTGCCAGTAGCCCCAGGGGTCGCGAAGCTTTCTTT CASSPRGREAFF
TRBJ1-1 NA TRBV6-1 NA TGTGCCAGCAGTGAGGTAAATACGGCTGAAGCTTTCTTT CASSEVNTAEAFF
TRBJ1-6 many TRBV6-1 TRBD1 TGTGCCAGCACCCGGGACAGGCATAATTCACCCCTCCACTTT CASTRDRHNSPLHF
TRBJ2-3 NA TRBV7-2 NA TGTGCCAGCAGCTTGGAGGTAGATACGCAGTATTTT CASSLEVDTQYF
TRBJ1-4 NA TRBV30 NA TGTGCCTGGAGGGTGCCCTGGAATGAAAAACTGTTTTTT CAWRVPWNEKLFF
TRBJ1-2 NA TRBV5-4 TRBD1 TGTGCCAGCAGCTTGGGATCCAGGGGGGGTGGAGGCTACACCTTC CASSLGSRGGGGYTF
TRBJ1-4 NA TRBV6-1 NA TGTGCCAGCAGTGAGGTCGGGAGACTAGGTGAACTGTTTTTT CASSEVGRLGELFF
TRBJ2-7 NA TRBV19 TRBD1 TGTGCCACACAGGGGCAGACCTACGAGCAGTACTTC CATQGQTYEQYF